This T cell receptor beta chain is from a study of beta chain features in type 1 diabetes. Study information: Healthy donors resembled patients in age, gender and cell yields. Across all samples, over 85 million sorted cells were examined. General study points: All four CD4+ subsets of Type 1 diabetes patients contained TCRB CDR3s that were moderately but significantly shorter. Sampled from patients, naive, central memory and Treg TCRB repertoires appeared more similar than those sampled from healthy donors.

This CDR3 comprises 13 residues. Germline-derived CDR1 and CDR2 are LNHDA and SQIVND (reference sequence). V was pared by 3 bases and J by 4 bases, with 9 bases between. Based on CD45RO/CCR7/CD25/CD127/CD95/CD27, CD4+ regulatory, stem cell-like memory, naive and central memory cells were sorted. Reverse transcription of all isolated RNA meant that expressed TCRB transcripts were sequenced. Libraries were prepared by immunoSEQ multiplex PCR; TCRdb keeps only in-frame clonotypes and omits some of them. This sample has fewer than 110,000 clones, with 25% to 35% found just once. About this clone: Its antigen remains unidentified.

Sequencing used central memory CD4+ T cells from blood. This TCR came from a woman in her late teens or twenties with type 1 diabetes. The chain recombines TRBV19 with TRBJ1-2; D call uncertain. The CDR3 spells CASSMTRGYGYTF. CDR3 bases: TGTGCCAGTAGTATGACGCGGGGCTATGGCTACACCTTC.